This T cell receptor beta chain is drawn from a study of human T cells and chemical hapten exposure. One entry per CDR3 protein, called by TCRdb with MiXCR from the RACE reads. The data show roughly 60,000 distinct CDR3 sequences, 6.7% seen once. Stated time point: pre-sensitization, week 0. Treatment indicated: therapeutic diphenylcyclopropenone sensitization with weekly scalp DPC. Trimming at V came to 4 bases and at J to 5 bases, leaving 9 bases not matched to a gene. The CDR3 runs 15 residues. Germline CDR1 is SGHDN and CDR2 is FVKESK. Sample share makes this clonotype medium-sized. This clonotype was obtained from a woman aged 25 to 39 with alopecia areata. Some clones in this sample may be carry-over from other donors' samples. This sample comprised whole blood, obtained in connection with sensitization to the hapten diphenylcyclopropenone (DPC). The V call is TRBV14, the J call TRBJ2-3, with 7 bases identical to TRBD2. The CDR3 nucleotides read TGTGCCAGCAGCCCCCGACTAGCAGTTGGAGATACGCAGTATTTT. Amino acids: CASSPRLAVGDTQYF.